These 30 T cell receptor beta chains were sequenced from one sample in a study of blood T cell repertoires in COVID-19. Sequenced by immunoSEQ multiplex PCR; TCRdb stores in-frame clones only, minus some. The profile covers around 69,000 clones, with about 86% appearing a single time and approximately 6.6% taken by the ten largest. Sequences were obtained from peripheral blood. The receptor source for this set is a man over 45 with active COVID-19.

The rearrangement links TRBV28 to TRBJ2-7; 11 nucleotides line up with TRBD1. The V gene end was trimmed by 6 bases and the J gene end by 1 base; junction bases not matched to a gene: 8. CDR3 length: 16 amino acids. The germline V gene has CDR1 MDHEN and CDR2 SYDVKM. The CDR3 loop is CASRGTGTGGSYEQYV. The CDR3 DNA sequence: TGTGCCAGCAGGGGTACCGGGACAGGGGGTTCCTACGAGCAGTACGTC.

This clone was observed a few times. This rearrangement joins TRBV5-4 to TRBJ2-5, with 8 bases matching TRBD2. Germline V gene sequence: CDR1 SGHNT, CDR2 YYREEE (reference sequence). The CDR3 spans 15 residues. V lost 4 bases, J lost 4 bases, and 9 bases stayed unmatched. The CDR3 DNA follows: TGTGCCAGCAGCCCCTCCACCGGGGGGGGAGAGACCCAGTACTTC. This encodes CASSPSTGGGETQYF.

This chain connects TRBV25-1 to TRBJ2-5, with 8 bases matching TRBD1. There are 13 residues in the CDR3. Per germline, CDR1 MGHDK and CDR2 SYGVNS. Losses at the gene ends were 5 bases for V and 4 bases for J; bases not matched to a gene: 3. The CDR3: CASSQGALETQYF. The CDR3 DNA is TGTGCCAGCAGTCAGGGGGCTCTAGAGACCCAGTACTTC.

The chain has TRBV27 and TRBJ2-1, with D possibly being TRBD2 (6 bases). This CDR3 region has 16 residues. CDR1 is MNHEY, CDR2 SMNVEV, per germline (reference sequence). The V end lost 5 bases, the J end lost 5 bases, and 19 bases lay between the germline ends. CDR3 sequence reads: CASSDTKLAGHNEQFF. The CDR3 DNA follows: TGTGCCAGCAGTGATACTAAACTAGCAGGCCACAATGAGCAGTTCTTC.

This chain uses TRBV7-2 with TRBJ2-7, with 7 bases aligning to TRBD1. The germline V gene encodes CDR1 SGHTA and CDR2 FQGNSA. The length of the CDR3 is 14 residues. Trimming cost V 6 bases and J 6 bases; bases outside gene matches: 11. CDR3 bases: TGTGCCAGCAGTCGAAACCAGGGGGTCGGCGAGCAGTACTTC. Amino acids: CASSRNQGVGEQYF.

This clone was seen only once. The chain uses TRBV27 and TRBJ2-4; a weak D match, TRBD2 (5 bases). CDR1 is MNHEY and CDR2 is SMNVEV in the germline V gene (reference sequence). The V gene lost 6 bases and the J gene lost 1 base, with 13 bases spanning the gap. This CDR3 has 15 residues. CDR3 in amino acids: CASRRGLGAKNIQYF. CDR3 bases: TGTGCCAGCAGGAGAGGGTTAGGGGCCAAAAACATTCAGTACTTC.

The chain couples TRBV6-1 to TRBJ2-1, with D unclear. Trimming left V 3 bases short and J 6 bases short, with 18 bases between. CDR1 and CDR2 from the germline V gene are MNHNS and SASEGT. The CDR3 length is 16 residues. CDR3 sequence (DNA): TGTGCCAGCAGTGACAATCGGGTAGCCCCTCGCAATGAGCAGTTCTTC. Translated, it gives CASSDNRVAPRNEQFF.

The chain is built from TRBV9 and TRBJ1-1, with 8 bases identical to TRBD1. From germline, CDR1 is SGDLS and CDR2 YYNGEE. The ends lost 4 bases at V and 0 bases at J; junction bases unmatched: 5. The CDR3 runs to 15 residues. CDR3 amino acids: CASSPGGQVNTEAFF. The CDR3 region has the DNA TGTGCCAGCAGCCCTGGGGGACAGGTGAACACTGAAGCTTTCTTT.

This clone was seen more than once but under ten times. This chain connects TRBV5-4 to TRBJ1-1; D remains unclear. The CDR3 sequence is 12 residues long. Germline values: CDR1 SGHNT, CDR2 YYREEE (reference sequence). The V gene lost 4 bases and the J gene lost 5 bases, with 9 bases spanning the gap. CDR3 region: CASSHPGTEAFF. For the CDR3, the DNA is TGTGCCAGCAGCCATCCCGGGACTGAAGCTTTCTTT.

The J gene is TRBJ2-2, the V gene TRBV21-1; whether TRBD2, the table's D call, matches the DNA was not checked. TRBV21-1 is assigned pseudogene status. This CDR3 has 15 amino acids. CDR3 residues: CASRTRPGESGELFF. CDR3 bases: TGTGCCAGCAGAACTCGGCCCGGGGAGTCCGGGGAGCTGTTTTTT.

This sequence joins TRBV6-5 and TRBJ2-1, with D possibly matching TRBD1 (6 bases). Trimming removed 7 bases at V and 3 bases at J, with 13 bases between. The V gene's germline CDR1 is MNHEY and CDR2 SVGAGI. The CDR3 totals 14 residues. The CDR3 coding sequence is TGTGCCAGCAACCCGGGACACATCTACAATGAGCAGTTCTTC. Translating gives CASNPGHIYNEQFF.

The genes are TRBV5-1 and TRBJ1-2; 12 bases align to TRBD1. After removal of 2 bases from V and 5 bases from J, the junction contained 10 bases not matched to a gene. In germline, CDR1 is SGHRS, CDR2 YFSETQ. This CDR3 comprises 17 residues. Here the CDR3 DNA reads TGCGCCAGCAGCTTAAAAACCGGGACAGGGGGCGCATATGGCTACACCTTC. Its protein product is CASSLKTGTGGAYGYTF.

This chain joins TRBV7-2 and TRBJ2-2, with 8 positions matching TRBD1. The trim removed 5 bases at V and 5 bases at J, leaving 10 bases unmatched. CDR1 and CDR2 from the germline V gene are SGHTA and FQGNSA. The CDR3 covers 16 residues. Here the CDR3 DNA reads TGTGCCAGCAGCCCCAGCCGGGACAGGCTGACCGGGGAGCTGTTTTTT. Translating gives CASSPSRDRLTGELFF. The full variable domain, completed using reference TRBV7-2 and TRBJ2-2, is GAGVSQSPSNKVTEKGKDVELRCDPISGHTALYWYRQSLGQGLEFLIYFQGNSAPDKSGLPSDRFSAERTGGSVSTLTIQRTQQEDSAVYLCASSPSRDRLTGELFFGEGSRLTVL.

J is TRBJ1-1 and V is TRBV7-2; TRBD1 matches at 7 bases. From germline, CDR1 is SGHTA and CDR2 FQGNSA. This CDR3 region has 14 residues. The trim removed 3 bases at V and 5 bases at J, leaving 6 bases unmatched. The CDR3 nucleotides read TGTGCCAGCAGCTTCCTCGGACAGGTGACTGAAGCTTTCTTT. This translates into CASSFLGQVTEAFF.

The V and J genes are TRBV12-5 and TRBJ1-2; 7 bases line up with TRBD1. V was pared by 2 bases and J by 10 bases, with 10 bases of the junction left unmatched. CDR1 LGHNT and CDR2 FRNRAP come from the germline V gene. The CDR3 is made up of 14 amino acids. The CDR3 DNA reads TGTGCTAGTGGTTTGACAGGGGCCGGTGGGATCTACACCTTC. Its protein is CASGLTGAGGIYTF.

This clone was seen only a few times. V is TRBV28 and J is TRBJ1-6; 7 bases align to TRBD1. V lost 3 bases to trimming and J lost 7 bases; unmatched junction nucleotides: 6. Germline CDR1 MDHEN, CDR2 SYDVKM. This CDR3 spans 15 amino acids. The DNA of the CDR3 is TGTGCCAGCAGTTTGGCGGGACAGAGAAATTCACCCCTCCACTTT. The encoded protein is CASSLAGQRNSPLHF.

The gene calls are TRBV29-1 and TRBJ1-1; D is unclear. The CDR3 length is 12 residues. V lost 6 bases and J 1 base, leaving 9 bases between the germline ends. CDR1 is SQVTM, CDR2 ANQGSEA, per germline. CDR3 protein: CSVKTENTEAFF. The DNA of the CDR3 is TGCAGCGTGAAAACAGAGAACACTGAAGCTTTCTTT.

The chain employs TRBV19 and TRBJ2-2; 8 bases are shared with TRBD2. V lost 6 bases, J lost 3 bases, and 12 bases stayed unmatched. In germline, CDR1 is LNHDA, CDR2 SQIVND (reference sequence). The CDR3 is 17 residues long. The CDR3 bases are TGTGCCAGTAGGGCCCGGGGGGGATCGAGGGACACCGGGGAGCTGTTTTTT. Protein product: CASRARGGSRDTGELFF.

This chain joins TRBV5-4 and TRBJ2-7; 9 bases align to TRBD1. Germline CDR1 is SGHNT and CDR2 is YYREEE (reference sequence). The ends lost 3 bases at V and 3 bases at J; junction bases unmatched: 7. This CDR3 has 15 amino acids. CDR3 bases: TGTGCCAGCAGCTCGCAGGACAGGGGAATCTACGAGCAGTACTTC. Its protein is CASSSQDRGIYEQYF. The entire variable domain, with the rest obtained from reference TRBV5-4 and TRBJ2-7, is as follows: ETGVTQSPTHLIKTRGQQVTLRCSSQSGHNTVSWYQQALGQGPQFIFQYYREEENGRGNFPPRFSGLQFPNYSSELNVNALELDDSALYLCASSSQDRGIYEQYFGPGTRLTVT.

This chain joins TRBV6-1 and TRBJ2-7, with D tentatively TRBD2 (6 bases). CDR1 is MNHNS and CDR2 is SASEGT in the germline V gene. With 2 bases removed from V and 6 bases from J, the gap between germline ends came to 14 bases. The CDR3 runs to 14 residues. The CDR3 loop is CASSELGGAGEQYF. Here the CDR3 DNA reads TGTGCCAGCAGTGAATTAGGAGGGGCGGGCGAGCAGTACTTC.

The chain has TRBV5-4 and TRBJ2-3; D may be TRBD2 (6 bases). The germline gives CDR1 SGHNT, CDR2 YYREEE (reference sequence). CDR3 length: 16 residues. Trimming shortened V by 2 bases and J by 6 bases, and 19 bases separated the two germline ends. The chain's CDR3 is CASSLHPGLTDDTQYF. The CDR3, as DNA: TGTGCCAGCAGCTTACACCCGGGACTCACGGACGATACGCAGTATTTT.

The chain recombines TRBV18 with TRBJ2-1, with 7 positions matching TRBD1. CDR1 and CDR2 (germline): KGHSH, LQKENI. The CDR3 runs 15 residues. V trimming: 3 bases; J trimming: 8 bases; junction bases outside the gene matches: 10. CDR3 loop: CASSPSGQSVDEQFF. The CDR3 DNA follows: TGTGCCAGCTCACCTTCGGGACAGTCTGTCGATGAGCAGTTCTTC. The whole variable domain, filled in from reference TRBV18 and TRBJ2-1, reads NAGVMQNPRHLVRRRGQEARLRCSPMKGHSHVYWYRQLPEEGLKFMVYLQKENIIDESGMPKERFSAEFPKEGPSILRIQQVVRGDSAAYFCASSPSGQSVDEQFFGPGTRLTVL.

This clone was detected once. The sample has other DNA sequences that encode this CDR3 too. The chain carries TRBV5-1 and TRBJ2-2; D gene uncertain. Germline V gives CDR1 SGHRS, CDR2 YFSETQ. V lost 0 bases and J 1 base, leaving 4 bases between the germline ends. This CDR3 is 14 amino acids long. In DNA form, the CDR3 reads TGCGCCAGCAGCTTGGGACAGAACACCGGGGAGCTGTTTTTT. Translating it yields CASSLGQNTGELFF. The full variable domain, in which reference TRBV5-1 and TRBJ2-2 provide the parts outside the CDR3, is KAGVTQTPRYLIKTRGQQVTLSCSPISGHRSVSWYQQTPGQGLQFLFEYFSETQRNKGNFPGRFSGRQFSNSRSEMNVSTLELGDSALYLCASSLGQNTGELFFGEGSRLTVL.

As DNA, the CDR3 is TGTGCCTGGAGTGCCCCGGGACGACTAGCGGGTATTCTGCTAACCCCTGACCAGTTCTTC. Translating gives CAWSAPGRLAGILLTPDQFF. V usage is TRBV30 and J usage is TRBJ2-1, with TRBD2 identical over 10 bases. J lost 13 bases, V lost 1 base, and 28 bases had no gene match. The CDR3 totals 20 residues. Germline assignment: CDR1 GTSNPN and CDR2 SVGIG (reference sequence).

The chain recombines TRBV6-5 with TRBJ1-6, with TRBD1 as a possible D gene (5 bases). Germline V gene data show CDR1 as MNHEY and CDR2 as SVGAGI. This CDR3 contains 15 residues. Trimming removed 6 bases from V and 4 bases from J, with 13 bases in between. The CDR3 sequence is CASRRRQSYNSPLHF. The CDR3 bases are TGTGCCAGCAGACGACGACAGTCATATAATTCACCCCTCCACTTT.

V and J are TRBV5-1 and TRBJ1-4; 10 bases agree with TRBD1. Trimming cost V 4 bases and J 7 bases; bases outside gene matches: 4. The germline V gene has CDR1 SGHRS and CDR2 YFSETQ. CDR3 length: 14 amino acids. The CDR3 nucleotides are TGCGCCAGCAGCCCCCGACAGGGGGCTGAAAAACTGTTTTTT. Encoded protein: CASSPRQGAEKLFF.

The chain employs TRBV19 and TRBJ1-2, with D tentatively TRBD1 (5 bases). V lost 8 bases and J lost 8, with 15 bases in between. Germline lookup yields CDR1 LNHDA and CDR2 SQIVND (reference sequence). The CDR3 sequence is 12 residues long. The CDR3 DNA reads TGTGCCAGTCTTACAGGTCAAAGGGGCTACACCTTC. Translating it yields CASLTGQRGYTF.

The chain has TRBV4-1 and TRBJ2-1; D unclear. Trimming removed 0 bases from V and 2 bases from J, with 8 bases in between. Germline V gives CDR1 MGHRA, CDR2 YSYEKL. The CDR3 consists of 15 residues. CDR3 sequence (DNA): TGCGCCAGCAGCCAAGATAGCCAACCCTACAATGAGCAGTTCTTC. Protein product: CASSQDSQPYNEQFF.

This clone was seen a few times. This chain links TRBV4-1 with TRBJ2-1, with 7 nucleotides matching TRBD1. J lost 1 base, V lost 1 base, and 7 bases had no gene match. This CDR3 is 17 amino acids long. The germline V gene encodes CDR1 MGHRA and CDR2 YSYEKL. The CDR3 nucleotides are TGCGCCAGCAGCCAAGGGCGAGGGGGCGGATCCTACAATGAGCAGTTCTTC. This gives the protein CASSQGRGGGSYNEQFF.

The chain employs TRBV5-6 and TRBJ2-3, with D possibly matching TRBD2 (6 bases). V shed 4 bases and J shed 0 bases, with 24 bases lying between them. This CDR3 contains 19 residues. The germline CDR1 and CDR2 sequences are SGHDT and YYEEEE. The CDR3: CASSRRTTFIRVSTDTQYF. DNA of the CDR3: TGTGCCAGCAGCCGTCGGACTACCTTCATAAGGGTTAGCACAGATACGCAGTATTTT.